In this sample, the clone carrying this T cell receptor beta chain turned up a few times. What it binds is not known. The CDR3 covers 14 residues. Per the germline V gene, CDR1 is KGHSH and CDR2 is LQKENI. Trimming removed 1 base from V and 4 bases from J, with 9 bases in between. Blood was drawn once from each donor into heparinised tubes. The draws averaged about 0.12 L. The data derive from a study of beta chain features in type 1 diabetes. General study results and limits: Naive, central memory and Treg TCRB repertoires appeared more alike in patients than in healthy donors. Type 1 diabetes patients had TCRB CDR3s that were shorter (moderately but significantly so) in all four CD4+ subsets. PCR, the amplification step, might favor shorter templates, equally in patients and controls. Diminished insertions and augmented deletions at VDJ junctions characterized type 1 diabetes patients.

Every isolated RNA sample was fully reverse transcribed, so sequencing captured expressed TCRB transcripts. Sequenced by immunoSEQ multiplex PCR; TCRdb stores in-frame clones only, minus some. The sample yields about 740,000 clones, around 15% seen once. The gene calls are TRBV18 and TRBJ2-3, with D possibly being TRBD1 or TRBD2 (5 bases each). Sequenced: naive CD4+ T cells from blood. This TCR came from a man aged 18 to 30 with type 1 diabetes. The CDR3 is CASSPQRGPDTQYF. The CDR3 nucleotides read TGTGCCAGCTCACCACAACGGGGCCCAGATACGCAGTATTTT.